This record concerns one T cell receptor beta chain sequence. No antigen is known for it. A much bigger clone sits one base away, suggesting this may be a read error. Construction of TCR beta libraries was performed using quantitative 5'-RACE with molecular barcodes. TCRdb independently ran MiXCR on the 5' RACE reads; one entry per CDR3 protein. The sample carries about 840,000 distinct CDR3 sequences, 10% to 15% recorded once. This sample stems from a study of CD8 T cells in ankylosing spondylitis. Study conclusions and caveats: Both synovial fluid and blood in reactive arthritis had previously been reported to carry some motif variants. A TCR beta motif of fewer than ten highly homologous variants seemed to mark ankylosing spondylitis blood. Disease-associated clonotypes exhibited CD8+ identity and were relatively infrequent in peripheral blood. Enrichment of disease-linked clones was reportedly significant in matched ankylosing spondylitis synovial fluid.

Looked up from germline, CDR1 is LGHNA and CDR2 is YSLEER. The CDR3 runs 15 residues. The J segment lost 4 bases and the V segment lost 0 bases, leaving 2 bases of the junction unmatched. The chain joins TRBV4-3 to TRBJ2-7; 11 bases agree with TRBD2. Sequencing input: blood, either unsorted or a sorted T cell fraction (not recorded which). This clonotype was obtained from a male donor with ankylosing spondylitis. The CDR3 DNA reads as TGCGCCAGCAGCCAAGAACTAGCGGGAGCGTACGAGCAGTACTTC. This translates into CASSQELAGAYEQYF.